The rows below give T cell receptor beta chains drawn from one sample of a study of blood T cell repertoires in COVID-19. Some clones are missing from TCRdb's copy, which holds only in-frame ones; the method was immunoSEQ multiplex PCR. The table has over 200,000 clones, approximately 88% seen once. The sequenced sample consisted of peripheral blood. The receptors stem from a human donor in a cohort sampled during active COVID-19. The CDR3 runs from the conserved cysteine through the conserved F or W. The D gene is left open where the match is weak. Size is stated for part of the rows, as once, few or many counts, or as a class when the clone is expanded.

J gene | clone size | D gene | V gene | CDR3 protein | CDR3 DNA
TRBJ1-5 | . | TRBD1 | TRBV2 | CASSPETGFNQPQHF | TGTGCCAGCAGTCCCGAGACAGGGTTCAATCAGCCCCAGCATTTT
TRBJ1-2 | once | . | TRBV7-2 | CASSSPLQGRDGYTF | TGTGCCAGCAGCTCGCCCCTACAGGGTAGGGATGGCTACACCTTC
TRBJ2-5 | . | . | TRBV27 | CASSLFSRFAGTQYF | TGTGCCAGCAGTCTCTTTTCGCGGTTTGCGGGGACCCAGTACTTC
TRBJ1-1 | . | TRBD1 | TRBV7-9 | CASSLLVDRENTEAFF | TGTGCCAGCAGCTTATTAGTGGACAGGGAGAACACTGAAGCTTTCTTT
TRBJ1-2 | . | TRBD1 | TRBV6-5 | CASSRIPGGGGYTF | TGTGCCAGCAGCCGGATTCCAGGGGGCGGTGGCTACACCTTC
TRBJ2-7 | . | . | TRBV7-8 | CASSPAREHHF | TGTGCCAGCAGCCCGGCGAGGGAACATCACTTC
TRBJ2-2 | . | TRBD1 | TRBV6-1 | CASSGRRDRSRHGELFF | TGTGCCAGCAGTGGGCGCCGGGACAGGTCTCGTCACGGGGAGCTGTTTTTT
TRBJ2-7 | . | . | TRBV7-2 | CASSPKPPGSYEQYF | TGTGCCAGCAGCCCGAAGCCACCGGGGTCCTACGAGCAGTACTTC
TRBJ1-2 | . | . | TRBV6-2/TRBV6-3 | CASSRPQGGYTF | TGTGCCAGCAGTAGACCACAGGGTGGCTACACCTTC
TRBJ1-3 | . | . | TRBV18 | CASSSSFQGQRRGNTIYF | TGTGCCAGCTCATCAAGTTTCCAAGGACAGCGTCGTGGAAACACCATATATTTT
TRBJ1-1 | . | . | TRBV24-1 | CATSSPGEDTEAFF | TGTGCCACCAGTTCCCCGGGTGAGGACACTGAAGCTTTCTTT
TRBJ2-6 | few | TRBD1 | TRBV11-3 | CASSSGTGTSGANVLTF | TGTGCCAGCAGCTCCGGGACAGGGACTTCTGGGGCCAACGTCCTGACTTTC
TRBJ2-2 | once | TRBD2 | TRBV18 | CASSPRRTGGPGELFF | TGTGCCAGCTCACCAAGGAGAACGGGAGGTCCCGGGGAGCTGTTTTTT
TRBJ2-7 | . | . | TRBV7-9 | CASSPRVMRAYEQYF | TGTGCCAGCAGCCCGAGGGTAATGAGGGCCTACGAGCAGTACTTC
TRBJ1-6 | few | . | TRBV30 | CAWSVAPNSPLHF | TGTGCCTGGAGCGTGGCCCCCAATTCACCCCTCCACTTT
TRBJ2-5 | . | TRBD2 | TRBV6-6 | CASSSTGLAEETQYF | TGTGCCAGCAGTTCGACGGGACTAGCGGAAGAGACCCAGTACTTC
TRBJ1-5 | . | . | TRBV7-2 | CASSQNSYQPQHF | TGTGCCAGCAGCCAGAATAGCTATCAGCCCCAGCATTTT
TRBJ2-7 | . | TRBD1 | TRBV7-2 | CASSYMDRSSYEQYF | TGTGCCAGCAGCTATATGGACAGGAGCTCCTACGAGCAGTACTTC
TRBJ2-7 | . | TRBD2 | TRBV27 | CASSSTLPGLADHEQYF | TGTGCCAGCAGCTCCACTTTACCGGGACTAGCGGACCACGAGCAGTACTTC
TRBJ2-5 | . | . | TRBV6-6 | CASSYWTAIETQYF | TGTGCCAGCAGTTATTGGACAGCAATAGAGACCCAGTACTTC
TRBJ2-7 | . | TRBD1 | TRBV29-1 | CSVTAGGAEEQYF | TGCAGCGTCACCGCAGGGGGCGCGGAAGAGCAGTACTTC
TRBJ2-1 | few | . | TRBV6-6 | CASSYLNRGDEQFF | TGTGCCAGCAGTTACCTGAATCGGGGAGATGAGCAGTTCTTC
TRBJ2-7 | . | TRBD1 | TRBV5-1 | CASSLAERSGGFSYEQYF | TGCGCCAGCAGCTTGGCCGAAAGGTCAGGGGGCTTCTCCTACGAGCAGTACTTC
TRBJ1-1 | . | . | TRBV6-5 | CASSSTGGTEAFF | TGTGCCAGCAGTTCGACGGGGGGAACTGAAGCTTTCTTT
TRBJ2-7 | . | TRBD1 | TRBV6-2/TRBV6-3 | CASSYTGAYEQYF | TGTGCCAGCAGTTACACAGGGGCCTACGAGCAGTACTTC
TRBJ2-1 | . | TRBD2 | TRBV7-8 | CASSFDGRAWNEQFF | TGTGCCAGCAGCTTCGACGGGAGGGCCTGGAATGAGCAGTTCTTC
TRBJ1-1 | . | TRBD1 | TRBV7-9 | CASSRGATGGLSDTEAFF | TGTGCCAGCAGCCGGGGGGCCACAGGGGGCTTATCGGACACTGAAGCTTTCTTT
TRBJ2-2 | . | . | TRBV7-2 | CASSLAGGPNTGELFF | TGTGCCAGCAGCTTAGCGGGGGGTCCGAACACCGGGGAGCTGTTTTTT
TRBJ2-3 | once | TRBD2 | TRBV5-1 | CASSLARGSTDTQYF | TGCGCCAGCAGCTTGGCGCGGGGGAGCACAGATACGCAGTATTTT
TRBJ1-2 | . | TRBD1 | TRBV5-1 | CASSLGGRGTGPYGYTF | TGCGCCAGCAGCTTGGGAGGCCGGGGGACAGGGCCGTATGGCTACACCTTC
TRBJ2-7 | . | TRBD1 | TRBV6-6 | CASLRGQGTEQYF | TGTGCCAGCCTTCGGGGACAGGGTACCGAGCAGTACTTC
TRBJ1-2 | . | . | TRBV3-1/TRBV3-2 | CASSQEYFDKGVGYGYTF | TGTGCCAGCAGCCAAGAGTACTTTGATAAGGGGGTCGGCTATGGCTACACCTTC
TRBJ1-3 | . | . | TRBV19 | CASSIKGTPGNTIYF | TGTGCCAGTAGTATAAAGGGGACTCCTGGAAACACCATATATTTT
TRBJ2-7 | few | TRBD1 | TRBV5-1 | CASSVGTGGTYEQYF | TGCGCCAGCAGTGTAGGGACAGGGGGCACCTACGAGCAGTACTTC
TRBJ2-1 | . | TRBD2 | TRBV28 | CASSPPGTSGRIWYNEQFF | TGTGCCAGCAGTCCACCCGGGACTAGCGGGAGAATCTGGTACAATGAGCAGTTCTTC
TRBJ2-7 | few | . | TRBV6-1 | CASSELAYEQYF | TGTGCCAGCAGTGAACTAGCCTACGAGCAGTACTTC
TRBJ1-6 | . | . | TRBV11-3 | CASSFREGSPLHF | TGTGCCAGCAGCTTCAGGGAAGGTTCACCCCTCCACTTT
TRBJ2-7 | . | . | TRBV6-5 | CASRLRGAGNYEQYF | TGTGCCAGCAGACTCCGGGGGGCGGGAAACTACGAGCAGTACTTC
TRBJ1-3 | . | TRBD1 | TRBV9 | CASSASYGGQGVRYF | TGTGCCAGCAGCGCCTCCTATGGGGGACAGGGGGTTCGATATTTT
TRBJ2-7 | . | TRBD2 | TRBV19 | CASSPSTGGSYEQYF | TGTGCCAGTAGTCCTAGTACGGGGGGGTCCTACGAGCAGTACTTC